This T cell receptor (beta chain) was obtained from a study of T cells after yellow fever vaccination. The sample holds a few counts of this clonotype. The CDR3 totals 13 residues. In germline, CDR1 is SEHNR, CDR2 FQNEAQ (reference sequence). V shed 5 bases and J shed 3 bases, with 10 bases lying between them. TCRdb called the 5' RACE reads again in MiXCR, with one record for every CDR3 protein. The repertoire holds some 670,000 distinct CDR3 sequences, with approximately 13% as singletons. This sample comprised PBMCs, obtained on the day of the yellow fever booster vaccination. This sequence joins TRBV7-9 and TRBJ1-2; D possibly corresponds to TRBD1 (6 bases). The TCR sequence derives from a man younger than 40 who received the YFV17D yellow fever vaccine. In DNA, the CDR3 is TGTGCCAGCAGCAGGGGGGGTCACTATGGCTACACCTTC. Protein product: CASSRGGHYGYTF.